A single T cell receptor (beta chain) is shown here with its context. Its antigen is not yet known. No qualities accompany the bases; no much larger clone lies one base away. The CDR3 regions of human TCRbeta chains were subjected to immunosequencing. In the source study's methods: TCRs in the repertoires were matched against a reference library of SARS-CoV-2-specific TCRs that had been generated with the MIRA antigen-specificity platform. Breadth was defined as the fraction of unique TCRs that were SARS-CoV-2-associated, and depth was defined as the fraction of total T cells that were SARS-CoV-2-associated. Each spike-specific TCR was assigned to its reactive spike region and to a CD4 or CD8 class using the MIRA data. Log10-transformed breadth and depth values were compared by one-way ANOVA with Sidak's multiple comparisons tests. The table was pulled from immuneACCESS by TCRdb, which kept in-frame rearrangements only. Such tables lose some clones; where checked, under half of the loss comes from unresolved V genes, and the rest has no known cause. The V and J calls and clone size were taken over from that table, and D and trimming were inferred from the DNA. In all, the sample holds approximately 180,000 clones, and 75% to 90% of those were seen once. Jointly, the top ten make up 5% to 7% of the sample.

The data belong to a study of T cell responses to AZD1222 COVID-19 vaccine (dated by TCRdb to the early 2020s). Background for the entire study: Because spike-specific TCR depth and breadth did not differ between the two schedules, AZD1222 recipients who got a second dose at roughly 4 weeks were pooled with those who got a second dose at roughly 12 weeks. Trial participants were enrolled into age subgroups of 18-55, 56-69 and 70-plus years, which contained about 150, 27 and 61 TCR-sequenced participants, respectively. A total of approximately 230 trial participants underwent TCR sequencing, of whom 200 to 220 received two doses of AZD1222 and 26 received two doses of the MenACWY control vaccine. Overall study outcomes, separate from this receptor: Nearly half of unique spike-specific TCRs reportedly recognized epitopes outside regions mutated in the B.1.351 and B.1.1.7 variants. The vaccine-associated CD4 TCRs covered the entire spike protein, and the dominant responses fell in regions 160-218 and 743-854. Most participants were white British and females outnumbered males, and the authors suggested that clonal diversity may have been underestimated. In the small 56-69-year group, the increase in depth fell short of significance, most likely because of low power. Conclusions about previously exposed vaccinees were limited because only six AZD1222 recipients were SARS-CoV-2 seropositive at baseline. No day 14 peak-response samples were available, so repertoires were characterized only after the peak T cell response. Spike-specific TCR breadth and depth rose significantly after two AZD1222 doses compared with day 0 and with MenACWY recipients.

In light of the paper, this sample's time point label describes: baseline before first vaccination. Samples from vaccinated people were obtained from the UK trials COV001 and COV002, which included a single-blind randomized controlled phase 2/3 trial of AZD1222 (ChAdOx1 nCoV-19) in healthy adults. For TCRbeta chain sequencing, PBMC samples were collected from trial participants at day 0 and at day 28 after the second dose. The source is an adult in good health. The sample was peripheral blood, taken on day 0 of AZD1222 vaccination.

CDR3 protein: CASSLRDTGNTIYF. The nucleotide sequence is TGTGCCAGCAGCCTCCGGGACACTGGAAACACCATATATTTT. The V gene is TRBV3-1 (or the pseudogene TRBV3-2) and the J gene is TRBJ1-3; TRBD1 could be the D gene, as 6 bases match. The V end loses 4 bases and the J end loses 2 bases, and a stretch of 9 bases separates them. The CDR3 runs 14 residues from the cysteine to the phenylalanine. Just CDR3 DNA is preserved here, 42 bases in frame from base 1. CDR1 and CDR2 are drawn from the germline V gene (reference sequence): LGHDT, YNNKEL.